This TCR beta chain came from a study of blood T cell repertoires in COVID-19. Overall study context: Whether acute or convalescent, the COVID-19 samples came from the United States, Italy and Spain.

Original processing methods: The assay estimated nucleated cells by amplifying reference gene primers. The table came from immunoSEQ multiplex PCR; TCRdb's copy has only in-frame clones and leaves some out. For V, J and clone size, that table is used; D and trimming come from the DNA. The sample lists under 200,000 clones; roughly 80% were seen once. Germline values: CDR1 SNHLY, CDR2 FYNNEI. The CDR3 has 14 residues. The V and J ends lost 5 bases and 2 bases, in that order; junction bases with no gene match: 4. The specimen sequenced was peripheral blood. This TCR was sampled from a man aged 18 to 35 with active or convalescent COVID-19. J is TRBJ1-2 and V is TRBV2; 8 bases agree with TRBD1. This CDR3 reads CASSRTGTNYGYTF. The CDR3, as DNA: TGTGCCAGCAGTAGGACAGGGACCAACTATGGCTACACCTTC.